Below are 27 T cell receptor beta chains sequenced from a single sample in a study of cytomegalovirus exposure and HLA in healthy donors. Data came from immunoSEQ multiplex PCR; TCRdb stores just in-frame clones and leaves some out. The sample carries 170,000 or so clones, around 81% recorded once. Input material: PBMCs. Source of these receptors: a woman aged 18 to 35 in good health and CMV-seropositive.

The chain employs TRBV5-6 and TRBJ1-2, with D unclear. The CDR3 covers 14 residues. Trimming pared 5 bases from V and 0 bases from J, leaving 11 bases between. Germline loops: CDR1 SGHDT, CDR2 YYEEEE. The CDR3 loop is CASRLGGTNYGYTF. The CDR3 nucleotides are TGTGCCAGCAGGCTTGGCGGTACTAACTATGGCTACACCTTC.

V is TRBV2 and J is TRBJ2-1, with D possibly matching TRBD2 (6 bases). Looked up from germline, CDR1 is SNHLY and CDR2 is FYNNEI. CDR3 length: 15 amino acids. V lost 4 bases and J lost 6, with 16 bases in between. DNA of the CDR3: TGTGCCAGCAGTGTTGGGGCGGGGTGGGGCAATGAGCAGTTCTTC. Translation: CASSVGAGWGNEQFF.

The V call is TRBV29-1, the J call TRBJ1-3; TRBD1 agrees at 7 bases. CDR3 size: 13 residues. V gave up 6 bases and J gave up 0 bases; unmatched junction bases: 2. Germline V gene data show CDR1 as SQVTM and CDR2 as ANQGSEA. CDR3 nucleotide sequence: TGCAGCGTGGGGGACAGCTCTGGAAACACCATATATTTT. Encoded protein: CSVGDSSGNTIYF.

The chain recombines TRBV18 with TRBJ1-5; D might be TRBD1 (5 bases). The CDR3 length is 14 residues. Trimming cost V 4 bases and J 7 bases, with 14 bases left between them. Germline V gene data show CDR1 as KGHSH and CDR2 as LQKENI. The CDR3 region is CASSLADRGQPQHF. In DNA, the CDR3 is TGTGCCAGCTCACTCGCCGATAGGGGCCAGCCCCAGCATTTT.

This clone has just one count. This chain uses TRBV9 with TRBJ2-1; 7 nucleotides line up with TRBD2. This CDR3 comprises 15 residues. V lost 0 bases, J lost 9 bases, and 9 bases stayed unmatched. The germline V gene has CDR1 SGDLS and CDR2 YYNGEE. CDR3 sequence reads: CASSVGQRGYFEQFF. The DNA for the CDR3 is TGTGCCAGCAGCGTAGGCCAGCGGGGTTACTTTGAGCAGTTCTTC.

The chain has TRBV7-2 and TRBJ2-3; tentative D call: TRBD1 (5 bases). Germline CDR1 and CDR2: SGHTA and FQGNSA. The length of the CDR3 is 14 residues. Trimming removed 5 bases at V and 1 base at J, with 10 bases between. CDR3 sequence (DNA): TGTGCCAGCAGCCTCGACAGCGGCACAGATACGCAGTATTTT. Amino acid sequence: CASSLDSGTDTQYF.

The rearrangement joins TRBV27 to TRBJ2-1, with a tentative D call TRBD1 (6 bases). Trimming cost V 5 bases and J 0 bases, with 14 bases left between them. Germline CDR1 and CDR2: MNHEY and SMNVEV (reference sequence). The CDR3 length is 16 residues. The CDR3 nucleotides read TGTGCCAGCAGTGAACCCAGGGGACCCTCCTACAATGAGCAGTTCTTC. Translation gives CASSEPRGPSYNEQFF.

This clone came up a few times. V usage is TRBV5-4 and J usage is TRBJ1-1; D is unresolved. The germline gives CDR1 SGHNT, CDR2 YYREEE (reference sequence). V was cut by 1 base and J by 7 bases, with 8 bases left in between. The CDR3 has 12 residues. CDR3 sequence (DNA): TGTGCCAGCAGCTTGTCGGAGAATGAAGCTTTCTTT. Its protein product is CASSLSENEAFF.

V and J are TRBV5-1 and TRBJ2-3; no clear D gene. Trimming shortened V by 5 bases and J by 2 bases, and 15 bases separated the two germline ends. Germline V gene lookup returns CDR1 SGHRS and CDR2 YFSETQ. The CDR3 totals 15 residues. The CDR3 nucleotides are TGCGCCAGCAGTCGGCCCTCGCAGGTCACAGATACGCAGTATTTT. It encodes CASSRPSQVTDTQYF. The full variable domain, its missing parts supplied by reference TRBV5-1 and TRBJ2-3, is KAGVTQTPRYLIKTRGQQVTLSCSPISGHRSVSWYQQTPGQGLQFLFEYFSETQRNKGNFPGRFSGRQFSNSRSEMNVSTLELGDSALYLCASSRPSQVTDTQYFGPGTRLTVL.

The rearrangement joins TRBV4-2 to TRBJ2-7; 13 nucleotides match TRBD2. Per the germline V gene, CDR1 is LGHNA and CDR2 is YNFKEQ. The CDR3 spans 15 residues. After removal of 2 bases from V and 5 bases from J, the junction contained 3 bases not matched to a gene. CDR3 amino acids: CASSQTSGGAHEQYF. The CDR3, as DNA: TGTGCCAGCAGCCAAACTAGCGGGGGGGCCCACGAGCAGTACTTC.

The gene calls are TRBV6-5 and TRBJ1-5, with D possibly being TRBD1 (6 bases). The germline V gene encodes CDR1 MNHEY and CDR2 SVGAGI. CDR3 length equals 14 residues. V was pared by 5 bases and J by 1 base, with 9 bases between. CDR3 in DNA: TGTGCCAGCAGTACAACAGGGAGCAATCAGCCCCAGCATTTT. This codes for CASSTTGSNQPQHF.

The rearrangement joins TRBV11-2 to TRBJ1-1; D possibly corresponds to TRBD1 (6 bases). Germline V gene sequence: CDR1 SGHAT, CDR2 FQNNGV. CDR3 length equals 17 residues. V lost 1 base and J 1 base, leaving 16 bases between the germline ends. CDR3: CASSLGVGGAGNTEAFF. The CDR3 region has the DNA TGTGCCAGCAGCTTAGGGGTTGGGGGCGCAGGGAACACTGAAGCTTTCTTT.

This sequence joins TRBV19 and TRBJ1-5; 7 positions match TRBD1. The CDR3 is 14 residues long. Unmatched junction bases numbered 1, after V lost 1 base and J lost 4 bases. Germline CDR1 is LNHDA and CDR2 is SQIVND (reference sequence). Here the CDR3 reads CASSIARGNQPQHF. The CDR3 nucleotides are TGTGCCAGTAGTATAGCCAGGGGGAATCAGCCCCAGCATTTT.

The gene calls are TRBV19 and TRBJ1-6; the match to TRBD1 covers 7 bases. V lost 7 bases to trimming and J lost 13 bases; unmatched junction nucleotides: 16. The CDR3 covers 15 residues. Germline V gene lookup returns CDR1 LNHDA and CDR2 SQIVND (reference sequence). Here the CDR3 reads CASNRFGTDGSPLHF. The CDR3 DNA sequence: TGTGCCAGTAACCGATTCGGGACAGATGGGTCTCCCCTCCACTTT. The full variable domain, in which reference TRBV19 and TRBJ1-6 provide the parts outside the CDR3, is DGGITQSPKYLFRKEGQNVTLSCEQNLNHDAMYWYRQDPGQGLRLIYYSQIVNDFQKGDIAEGYSVSREKKESFPLTVTSAQKNPTAFYLCASNRFGTDGSPLHFGNGTRLTVT.

The CDR3, as DNA: TGTGCCAGCAGTTTTGCAGGTAGTTCCTACAATGAGCAGTTCTTC. Protein product: CASSFAGSSYNEQFF. V and J are TRBV27 and TRBJ2-1, with no clear D. V lost 3 bases to trimming and J lost 1 base, with 10 bases between them. CDR1 and CDR2 from the germline V gene are MNHEY and SMNVEV (reference sequence). The CDR3 extends over 15 amino acids.

The chain combines TRBV5-1 with TRBJ1-2; no definite D call. CDR1 SGHRS and CDR2 YFSETQ come from the germline V gene. V lost 4 bases to trimming and J lost 0 bases, with 10 bases between them. The CDR3 has 14 amino acids. DNA for the CDR3: TGCGCCAGCAGCCCGGAGGCCTCTAACTATGGCTACACCTTC. This translates into CASSPEASNYGYTF.

This clone appeared a few times. The chain has TRBV19 and TRBJ1-5, with 9 bases lining up with TRBD1. In germline, CDR1 is LNHDA, CDR2 SQIVND (reference sequence). J lost 1 base, V lost 8 bases, and 3 bases had no gene match. The CDR3 totals 14 residues. This CDR3 is CASGDRASNQPQHF. The CDR3, as DNA: TGTGCCAGTGGGGACAGGGCGAGCAATCAGCCCCAGCATTTT.

This chain uses TRBV6-1 with TRBJ1-6; D call uncertain. Between the trimmed V and J ends, which lost 2 bases and 7 bases, there was a span of 12 bases. Germline-derived CDR1 and CDR2 are MNHNS and SASEGT. The CDR3 has 15 amino acids. CDR3 sequence reads: CASSEYNNWNSPLHF. DNA for the CDR3: TGTGCCAGCAGTGAATACAATAATTGGAATTCACCCCTCCACTTT.

This sequence joins TRBV4-1 and TRBJ2-3; TRBD2 is a possible D gene (5 bases). The CDR3 covers 15 residues. With 6 bases removed from V and 2 bases from J, the gap between germline ends came to 15 bases. The V gene's germline CDR1 is MGHRA and CDR2 YSYEKL. As DNA, the CDR3 is TGCGCCAGCAGATCTGGTCCGGGAAACACAGATACGCAGTATTTT. It yields the protein CASRSGPGNTDTQYF.

The V and J genes are TRBV5-5 and TRBJ2-5, with 7 bases lining up with TRBD2. The CDR3 consists of 14 residues. With 5 bases clipped from V and 7 bases from J, the junction kept 11 bases outside the gene matches. Germline V gene data show CDR1 as SGHKS and CDR2 as YYEKEE (reference sequence). CDR3 in DNA: TGTGCCAGCAGGGCGGGGGAGGGAGCAGTGACCCAGTACTTC. Protein product: CASRAGEGAVTQYF.

The chain is built from TRBV2 and TRBJ2-7; 7 positions match TRBD2. Unmatched junction bases numbered 4, after V lost 3 bases and J lost 2 bases. This CDR3 has 14 amino acids. Germline-derived CDR1 and CDR2 are SNHLY and FYNNEI. CDR3 loop: CASSDLADTYEQYF. Written as DNA, the CDR3 is TGTGCCAGCAGTGACCTAGCGGATACCTACGAGCAGTACTTC.

The chain uses TRBV11-1 and TRBJ1-2; TRBD1 agrees at 7 bases. The CDR3 is 15 residues long. Germline assignment: CDR1 SGHAT and CDR2 FQDESV (reference sequence). V gave up 2 bases and J gave up 5 bases; unmatched junction bases: 8. This CDR3 reads CASSLSRQGDYGYTF. In nucleotides, the CDR3 is TGTGCCAGCAGCTTATCGCGACAGGGTGATTATGGCTACACCTTC.

The chain links TRBV23-1 to TRBJ1-2; the match to TRBD1 covers 10 bases. TRBV23-1 is an ORF, with its function uncertain. The CDR3 extends over 18 amino acids. The V segment lost 6 bases and the J segment 3 bases; nucleotides outside the gene matches: 16. The CDR3 nucleotides read TGCGCCAGCAGCCTACAATTAGGACAGGGGGTCACCCACTATGGCTACACCTTC. It yields the protein CASSLQLGQGVTHYGYTF.

The rearrangement uses TRBV2 and TRBJ2-1, with D possibly being TRBD2 (7 bases). The V end lost 4 bases, the J end lost 12 bases, and 22 bases lay between the germline ends. CDR1 SNHLY and CDR2 FYNNEI come from the germline V gene. This CDR3 has 15 residues. CDR3: CASSVSSTRGGVQFF. Written as DNA, the CDR3 is TGTGCCAGCAGTGTTTCCTCCACAAGGGGGGGGGTGCAGTTCTTC.

This clone was counted between two and nine times. The rearrangement links TRBV6-5 to TRBJ2-3; 9 nucleotides agree with TRBD2. V gave up 6 bases and J gave up 12 bases; unmatched junction bases: 7. The germline gives CDR1 MNHEY, CDR2 SVGAGI. This CDR3 is built from 12 residues. The CDR3 DNA sequence: TGTGCCAGCAGAAATAGCGGGGGCGGCCAGTATTTT. This sequence encodes CASRNSGGGQYF.

In this sample, this clone turned up a few times. This rearrangement joins TRBV6-6 to TRBJ1-6; the D gene is possibly TRBD1 (6 bases). CDR3 length: 14 residues. CDR1 and CDR2 (germline): MNHNY, SVGAGI (reference sequence). The germline V and J ends were trimmed by 2 bases and 8 bases, with 10 bases remaining between them. CDR3: CASSYGTIDSPLHF. The DNA for the CDR3 is TGTGCCAGCAGTTACGGGACAATTGATTCACCCCTCCACTTT.

This chain links TRBV11-2 with TRBJ1-3; D is ambiguous. This CDR3 is 12 amino acids long. Per germline, CDR1 SGHAT and CDR2 FQNNGV. V gave up 5 bases and J gave up 7 bases, with 9 bases separating them. Here the CDR3 reads CASSPGSNTIYF. DNA of the CDR3: TGTGCCAGCAGCCCGGGTAGTAACACCATATATTTT.